These 20 T cell receptor beta chains were sequenced from one sample in a study of T cell responses to AZD1222 COVID-19 vaccine. Profiling relied on immunoSEQ multiplex PCR, and the TCRdb table lists in-frame clones only, not all of them. This sample has 150,000 to 250,000 clones; about nine tenths occur once, and the top ten carry approximately 3.4%. This specimen consisted of peripheral blood, obtained 28 days after the second AZD1222 dose. The source of these receptors is an adult who received the AZD1222 COVID-19 vaccine.

The table lists this clone with a count of one. This chain links TRBV28 with TRBJ1-5; tentatively, D is TRBD1 (5 bases). V was cut by 5 bases and J by 5 bases, with 13 bases left in between. The CDR3 is 14 residues long. Per germline, CDR1 MDHEN and CDR2 SYDVKM. CDR3 residues: CASSGTGSYQPQHF. The CDR3 DNA reads as TGTGCCAGCAGTGGGACGGGATCTTATCAGCCCCAGCATTTT.

The gene calls are TRBV6-1 and TRBJ2-7, with D maybe TRBD2 (5 bases). The V and J ends lost 2 bases and 6 bases respectively, with 11 bases between them. Looked up from germline, CDR1 is MNHNS and CDR2 is SASEGT. The length of the CDR3 is 13 residues. CDR3 protein: CASSELIRGEQYF. The CDR3 region has the DNA TGTGCCAGCAGTGAATTGATCCGGGGCGAGCAGTACTTC.

The J gene is TRBJ1-1, the V gene TRBV7-2; 12 bases are a match to TRBD1. Losses at the gene ends were 3 bases for V and 4 bases for J; bases not matched to a gene: 0. The CDR3 is made up of 14 amino acids. Germline V gene data show CDR1 as SGHTA and CDR2 as FQGNSA. The CDR3 region has the DNA TGTGCCAGCAGCTTGGGACAGGGGGCCACTGAAGCTTTCTTT. As protein: CASSLGQGATEAFF.

V is TRBV28 and J is TRBJ1-3; 8 bases are a match to TRBD1. Germline values: CDR1 MDHEN, CDR2 SYDVKM. The CDR3 totals 15 residues. J gave up 3 bases and V 6 bases, and 7 bases lay outside the gene matches. The CDR3 reads CASRRTGSVGNTIYF. DNA for the CDR3: TGTGCCAGCAGGAGGACAGGGTCGGTTGGAAACACCATATATTTT.

The gene calls are TRBV3-1 (or the pseudogene TRBV3-2) and TRBJ1-3; D remains unclear. The CDR3 is 15 amino acids. Germline CDR1 is LGHDT and CDR2 is YNNKEL (reference sequence). V lost 2 bases to trimming and J lost 1 base, with 9 bases between them. The CDR3 bases are TGTGCCAGCAGCCAATCGGTAGCTTCTGGAAACACCATATATTTT. Translating it yields CASSQSVASGNTIYF.

The V and J genes are TRBV29-1 and TRBJ2-5; D perhaps matches TRBD2 (5 bases). Looked up from germline, CDR1 is SQVTM and CDR2 is ANQGSEA. The CDR3 has 13 residues. Here the CDR3 reads CSDLREGRETQYF. In nucleotides, the CDR3 is TGCAGTGATCTTCGAGAGGGTCGGGAGACCCAGTACTTC.

The chain couples TRBV19 to TRBJ1-5; the D gene is possibly TRBD1 (5 bases). Germline assignment: CDR1 LNHDA and CDR2 SQIVND (reference sequence). V lost 3 bases and J 4 bases, leaving 13 bases between the germline ends. This CDR3 region has 15 residues. CDR3 coding DNA: TGTGCCAGTAGTATGGCGACTAGGGGAAATCAGCCCCAGCATTTT. It yields the protein CASSMATRGNQPQHF. Looking up the rest from reference TRBV19 and TRBJ1-5 gives the full variable domain: DGGITQSPKYLFRKEGQNVTLSCEQNLNHDAMYWYRQDPGQGLRLIYYSQIVNDFQKGDIAEGYSVSREKKESFPLTVTSAQKNPTAFYLCASSMATRGNQPQHFGDGTRLSIL.

The chain has TRBV4-1 and TRBJ2-6, with a weak D call TRBD2 (6 bases). The CDR3 totals 17 residues. Germline V gives CDR1 MGHRA, CDR2 YSYEKL. With 8 bases removed from V and 2 bases from J, the gap between germline ends came to 19 bases. The CDR3 nucleotides are TGCGCCAGCCTCCTAGGTCACTCGGGGGCTGGGGCCAACGTCCTGACTTTC. Translated, it gives CASLLGHSGAGANVLTF.

CDR3 bases: TGTGCCAGCAGTGAAGATGGACTCGAGAATGAAAAACTGTTTTTT. Translation gives CASSEDGLENEKLFF. V and J are TRBV2 and TRBJ1-4; no definite D call. Germline-derived CDR1 and CDR2 are SNHLY and FYNNEI. Trimming stripped 1 base from V and 5 bases from J, with 11 bases between. The CDR3 totals 15 residues.

A single count supports this clone. The same CDR3 can be traced to other DNA sequences in this sample. This rearrangement joins TRBV5-1 to TRBJ2-3, with D unresolved. V was cut by 4 bases and J by 1 base, with 13 bases left in between. Germline lookup yields CDR1 SGHRS and CDR2 YFSETQ. The CDR3 totals 15 residues. CDR3 DNA: TGCGCCAGCAGCCTGACACGAGGCGGCACAGATACGCAGTATTTT. Translating it yields CASSLTRGGTDTQYF.

The genes are TRBV6-5 and TRBJ1-1; D perhaps matches TRBD1 (6 bases). The CDR3 runs 14 residues. V was clipped by 5 bases and J by 4 bases, with 14 bases between them. Germline V lookup: CDR1 MNHEY, CDR2 SVGAGI. The CDR3 spells CASSLGGMGTEAFF. The CDR3 coding sequence is TGTGCCAGCAGTCTAGGGGGTATGGGCACTGAAGCTTTCTTT.

V usage is TRBV19 and J usage is TRBJ2-1; 8 bases align to TRBD2. The germline CDR1 and CDR2 sequences are LNHDA and SQIVND (reference sequence). This CDR3 is 15 amino acids long. V dropped 8 bases and J dropped 1; count of bases not matched to a gene: 7. CDR3 DNA: TGTGCCAGTCGTGGGGTAGCGGGATCCTACAATGAGCAGTTCTTC. Its protein is CASRGVAGSYNEQFF.

Only one count was recorded for this clone. The CDR3 DNA sequence: TGTGCCTGGGGTGAGGGGGCAGGGCATGAAAAACTGTTTTTT. Amino acid sequence: CAWGEGAGHEKLFF. The V and J genes are TRBV30 and TRBJ1-4; 7 bases are shared with TRBD1. With V trimmed by 5 bases and J by 6 bases, 9 bases remained unmatched. In germline, CDR1 is GTSNPN, CDR2 SVGIG (reference sequence). The CDR3 extends over 14 amino acids.

This chain joins TRBV5-8 and TRBJ2-7; D not certain. This CDR3 contains 17 residues. The V and J ends lost 4 bases and 3 bases respectively, with 23 bases between them. CDR1 and CDR2 (germline): SGHTS, YDEGEE. The CDR3 here is CASSETPRMDIGYEQYF. CDR3 bases: TGTGCCAGCAGCGAAACCCCCCGAATGGATATTGGCTACGAGCAGTACTTC.

The gene calls are TRBV18 and TRBJ2-3; the match to TRBD2 covers 11 bases. V lost 0 bases and J lost 10; bases outside the gene matches: 6. The CDR3 runs 15 residues. Germline V gene lookup returns CDR1 KGHSH and CDR2 LQKENI. The CDR3 DNA sequence: TGTGCCAGCTCACCACCGCCGACTAGCGGGATTGCGCAGTATTTT. This translates into CASSPPPTSGIAQYF.

The gene calls are TRBV18 and TRBJ1-4; 7 bases line up with TRBD1. The CDR3 is 14 residues long. Trimming at V came to 8 bases and at J to 7 bases, leaving 10 bases not matched to a gene. Germline V gives CDR1 KGHSH, CDR2 LQKENI. The CDR3 sequence: CASRPGGQGEKLFF. CDR3 nucleotides: TGTGCCAGCCGACCAGGGGGGCAAGGTGAAAAACTGTTTTTT.

The J gene is TRBJ2-7, the V gene TRBV7-6, with D possibly matching TRBD1 (6 bases). Germline assignment: CDR1 SGHVS and CDR2 FNYEAQ. The CDR3 sequence is 13 residues long. Trimming removed 2 bases from V and 5 bases from J, with 10 bases in between. The CDR3 loop reads CASSLNQGNEQYF. The CDR3 DNA is TGTGCCAGCAGCTTAAATCAGGGGAACGAGCAGTACTTC.

The rearrangement uses TRBV25-1 and TRBJ2-2; weak D call: TRBD1 (6 bases). Germline CDR1 MGHDK, CDR2 SYGVNS. Trimming left V 2 bases short and J 6 bases short, with 7 bases between. This CDR3 is 13 amino acids long. CDR3 amino acids: CASSEPGAGELFF. The DNA of the CDR3 is TGTGCCAGCAGTGAACCAGGGGCCGGGGAGCTGTTTTTT.

The chain combines TRBV4-3 with TRBJ2-1; perhaps TRBD2 as D (7 bases). CDR1 and CDR2 from the germline V gene are LGHNA and YSLEER. The CDR3 runs 17 residues. V lost 0 bases to trimming and J lost 5 bases, with 17 bases between them. CDR3 DNA: TGCGCCAGCAGCCAAGATCTGGGGGGGGCCTTTGACAATGAGCAGTTCTTC. Protein product: CASSQDLGGAFDNEQFF.

The chain links TRBV7-9 to TRBJ2-7; 9 nucleotides line up with TRBD1. Germline assignment: CDR1 SEHNR and CDR2 FQNEAQ (reference sequence). CDR3 size: 18 residues. The V gene end was trimmed by 1 base and the J gene end by 4 bases; junction bases not matched to a gene: 14. The CDR3 DNA reads as TGTGCCAGCAGCTTAGATGGGACAGGGACCCCTTTTTCATACGAGCAGTACTTC. Protein product: CASSLDGTGTPFSYEQYF.